A single sample is the source of the 21 T cell receptor beta chains below, sequenced in a study of TIL therapy for anti-PD-1-resistant metastatic lung cancer. The time point denotes: pre-treatment sample, taken before nivolumab and TIL therapy. Most excised metastases sampled were pleural nodules or supraclavicular lymph nodes. The immunoSEQ assay was v3. Profiling relied on immunoSEQ multiplex PCR, and the TCRdb table lists in-frame clones only, not all of them. The data contain about 50,000 clones, 71% of them singletons. The specimen was tumor tissue, collected at baseline. The receptors were sampled from a person aged 25 to 85 with non-small cell lung cancer.

The V call is TRBV29-1, the J call TRBJ1-1; D unclear. The V gene's germline CDR1 is SQVTM and CDR2 ANQGSEA. The CDR3 sequence is 14 residues long. V was shortened by 2 bases and J by 2 bases, with 12 bases between the two germline ends. The CDR3 sequence is CSVETGILNTEAFF. The CDR3 region has the DNA TGCAGCGTTGAAACGGGGATCCTAAACACTGAAGCTTTCTTT. Complete variable domain (other parts from reference TRBV29-1 and TRBJ1-1): SAVISQKPSRDICQRGTSLTIQCQVDSQVTMMFWYRQQPGQSLTLIATANQGSEATYESGFVIDKFPISRPNLTFSTLTVSNMSPEDSSIYLCSVETGILNTEAFFGQGTRLTVV.

There are a few counts of this clone. The chain joins TRBV12-2 to TRBJ1-5; the table's D call, TRBD1, has no DNA check behind it. TRBV12-2 is a pseudogene locus. The CDR3 runs to 12 residues. CDR3 sequence reads: CASRLTVQPQHF. The CDR3 DNA sequence: TGTGCAAGTCGCTTGACAGTTCAGCCCCAGCATTTT.

There are a few counts of this clone. The rearrangement joins TRBV2 to TRBJ2-7; no firm D call. Trimming took off 8 bases at V and 1 base at J, with 3 bases between the two ends. This CDR3 has 10 residues. CDR1 SNHLY and CDR2 FYNNEI come from the germline V gene. DNA of the CDR3: TGTGCCAGCTTATCCTACGAGCAGTACTTC. It is translated as CASLSYEQYF. The whole variable domain, remainder taken from reference TRBV2 and TRBJ2-7, is EPEVTQTPSHQVTQMGQEVILRCVPISNHLYFYWYRQILGQKVEFLVSFYNNEISEKSEIFDDQFSVERPDGSNFTLKIRSTKLEDSAMYFCASLSYEQYFGPGTRLTVT.

This clone was picked up one time. The chain combines TRBV28 with TRBJ1-1; D is perhaps TRBD1 (5 bases). The CDR3 length is 12 residues. Looked up from germline, CDR1 is MDHEN and CDR2 is SYDVKM. With 6 bases removed from V and 11 bases from J, the gap between germline ends came to 16 bases. The CDR3 nucleotides read TGTGCCAGCAGCTCCGGGGCTCAGGGTGCTTTCTTT. It is translated as CASSSGAQGAFF. The full variable domain, with the rest looked up from reference TRBV28 and TRBJ1-1, is DVKVTQSSRYLVKRTGEKVFLECVQDMDHENMFWYRQDPGLGLRLIYFSYDVKMKEKGDIPEGYSVSREKKERFSLILESASTNQTSMYLCASSSGAQGAFFGQGTRLTVV.

The chain has TRBV7-2 and TRBJ2-5, with D unclear. This CDR3 is 13 amino acids long. Trimming cost V 2 bases and J 3 bases, with 7 bases left between them. Looked up from germline, CDR1 is SGHTA and CDR2 is FQGNSA. CDR3 coding DNA: TGTGCCAGCAGCTTATTGTGGGAAGAGACCCAGTACTTC. It specifies CASSLLWEETQYF.

This rearrangement joins TRBV11-2 to TRBJ1-2; 11 bases line up with TRBD1. CDR1 SGHAT and CDR2 FQNNGV come from the germline V gene. Trimming at V came to 5 bases and at J to 4 bases, leaving 6 bases not matched to a gene. This CDR3 comprises 15 residues. The CDR3, as DNA: TGTGCCAGCAGCGCCCGGACAGGGGGCTTCTATGGCTACACCTTC. This encodes CASSARTGGFYGYTF. The full variable domain, in which reference TRBV11-2 and TRBJ1-2 provide the parts outside the CDR3, is EAGVAQSPRYKIIEKRQSVAFWCNPISGHATLYWYQQILGQGPKLLIQFQNNGVVDDSQLPKDRFSAERLKGVDSTLKIQPAKLEDSAVYLCASSARTGGFYGYTFGSGTRLTVV.

This chain connects TRBV28 to TRBJ2-7; the match to TRBD1 covers 9 bases. Trimming at V came to 4 bases and at J to 1 base, leaving 11 bases not matched to a gene. CDR3 length: 17 amino acids. The V gene's germline CDR1 is MDHEN and CDR2 SYDVKM. CDR3 bases: TGTGCCAGCAGTTCGCCCCGGACAGGGGACTTTTCCTACGAGCAGTACTTC. Its translation is CASSSPRTGDFSYEQYF. Full variable domain (rest looked up from reference TRBV28 and TRBJ2-7): DVKVTQSSRYLVKRTGEKVFLECVQDMDHENMFWYRQDPGLGLRLIYFSYDVKMKEKGDIPEGYSVSREKKERFSLILESASTNQTSMYLCASSSPRTGDFSYEQYFGPGTRLTVT.

Points on this clone: Germline and junction disagree at one end, which may indicate a read error. This sequence joins TRBV7-7 and TRBJ2-7; D could derive from TRBD1 or TRBD2 (5 bases each). The CDR3 covers 14 residues. The germline gives CDR1 SSHAT, CDR2 FNYEAQ (reference sequence). The CDR3 DNA reads as TGTGCTAGCAGCTTAGCCCAGGGACCATACGAGCAGTACTTC. This sequence encodes CASSLAQGPYEQYF.

This clone was seen a few times. The V gene is TRBV5-1, the J gene TRBJ2-7, with D perhaps TRBD1 (6 bases). Per the germline V gene, CDR1 is SGHRS and CDR2 is YFSETQ. The CDR3 spans 13 residues. V lost 1 base to trimming and J lost 9 bases, with 14 bases between them. CDR3: CASSLPTGSRQYF. The DNA for the CDR3 is TGCGCCAGCAGCTTGCCGACAGGAAGCCGGCAGTACTTC.

This CDR3 is CASSLVTGRGTGELFF. The CDR3 DNA is TGTGCCAGCAGCTTAGTTACGGGAAGGGGCACCGGGGAGCTGTTTTTT. The chain couples TRBV7-2 to TRBJ2-2; either TRBD1 or TRBD2 may fit D (5 bases each). V was trimmed by 1 base and J by 4 bases, leaving 13 bases between them. In germline, CDR1 is SGHTA, CDR2 FQGNSA. The CDR3 totals 16 residues.

The chain joins TRBV7-8 to TRBJ2-3; 7 nucleotides line up with TRBD2. This CDR3 region has 17 residues. Germline V gives CDR1 SGHVS, CDR2 FQNEAQ. Losses at the gene ends were 2 bases for V and 0 bases for J; bases not matched to a gene: 8. The CDR3 DNA follows: TGTGCCAGCAGCTTAATCGTGGGAGGGACTAGCACAGATACGCAGTATTTT. This translates into CASSLIVGGTSTDTQYF.

V is TRBV28 and J is TRBJ2-1; D call uncertain. With 8 bases removed from V and 7 bases from J, the gap between germline ends came to 9 bases. The germline CDR1 and CDR2 sequences are MDHEN and SYDVKM. The CDR3 consists of 11 residues. This CDR3 reads CASRDGNEQFF. CDR3 coding DNA: TGTGCCAGCCGAGACGGGAATGAGCAGTTCTTC.

The chain couples TRBV4-1 to TRBJ2-5; 8 positions match TRBD2. V shed 0 bases and J 10 bases; nucleotides not matched to a gene: 13. From germline, CDR1 is MGHRA and CDR2 YSYEKL. The CDR3 has 16 amino acids. The CDR3 DNA reads TGCGCCAGCAGCCAAGAGGGCGGGGGGCGCCTTCGGGGCCAGTACTTC. Translation: CASSQEGGGRLRGQYF.

This chain connects TRBV6-5 to TRBJ1-6, with TRBD1 as a possible D gene (5 bases). The CDR3 runs 15 residues. The germline V and J ends were trimmed by 4 bases and 11 bases, with 18 bases remaining between them. Germline V gene lookup returns CDR1 MNHEY and CDR2 SVGAGI. This CDR3 reads CASSSTGGSVAPLHF. CDR3 sequence (DNA): TGTGCCAGCAGTTCTACAGGCGGCAGCGTAGCACCCCTCCACTTT.

This sequence joins TRBV5-6 and TRBJ1-2; a possible D gene is TRBD1 (6 bases). Deletions cut 0 bases from V and 4 bases from J, with 22 bases between. Germline-derived CDR1 and CDR2 are SGHDT and YYEEEE. The CDR3 runs 18 residues. CDR3 in amino acids: CASSLAALAGGNLYGYTF. For the CDR3, the DNA is TGTGCCAGCAGCTTGGCCGCGTTAGCGGGGGGCAATCTCTATGGCTACACCTTC.

This rearrangement joins TRBV6-4 to TRBJ2-3; TRBD2 matches 12 bases. With V trimmed by 5 bases and J by 5 bases, 5 bases remained unmatched. The CDR3 has 15 amino acids. Germline V gene data show CDR1 as MRHNA and CDR2 as SNTAGT. The CDR3 spells CASSLAGGPIDTQYF. CDR3 coding DNA: TGTGCCAGCAGTCTAGCGGGGGGGCCAATAGATACGCAGTATTTT.

This CDR3 reads CASSSLDRSEKLFF. CDR3 sequence (DNA): TGTGCCAGCAGTTCTCTGGACAGGAGTGAAAAACTGTTTTTT. The gene calls are TRBV6-5 and TRBJ1-4, with TRBD1 matching 7 bases. Losses at the gene ends were 4 bases for V and 7 bases for J; bases not matched to a gene: 6. The CDR3 consists of 14 residues. Germline loops: CDR1 MNHEY, CDR2 SVGAGI.

This rearrangement joins TRBV5-6 to TRBJ1-2; 7 bases are a match to TRBD1. V dropped 4 bases and J dropped 7; count of bases not matched to a gene: 13. CDR1 is SGHDT and CDR2 is YYEEEE in the germline V gene. This CDR3 comprises 15 residues. CDR3 sequence: CASSPGGGGVGGYTF. CDR3 nucleotide sequence: TGTGCCAGCAGCCCCGGGGGAGGGGGCGTAGGTGGCTACACCTTC.

The CDR3 loop is CASSSRTPDEKLFF. The CDR3, as DNA: TGTGCCAGCAGCTCTCGAACACCAGATGAAAAACTGTTTTTT. This chain links TRBV25-1 with TRBJ1-4; no clear D gene. The germline gives CDR1 MGHDK, CDR2 SYGVNS. V was cut by 6 bases and J by 6 bases, with 14 bases left in between. The CDR3 covers 14 residues.

This chain uses TRBV27 with TRBJ1-5, with 7 nucleotides matching TRBD1. CDR3 length: 15 amino acids. In germline, CDR1 is MNHEY, CDR2 SMNVEV (reference sequence). V dropped 5 bases and J dropped 2; count of bases not matched to a gene: 6. The CDR3 protein is CASSLTGAGNQPQHF. DNA for the CDR3: TGTGCCAGCAGTCTCACAGGGGCCGGCAATCAGCCCCAGCATTTT.

The chain uses TRBV10-3 and TRBJ2-1, with 10 bases lining up with TRBD1. V was clipped by 10 bases and J by 7 bases; unmatched bases: 7. The CDR3 spans 13 residues. CDR1 and CDR2 (germline): ENHRY, SYGVKD. The CDR3 loop reads CATIGTGENEQFF. CDR3 coding DNA: TGTGCCACCATCGGGACAGGGGAGAATGAGCAGTTCTTC.